These 12 T cell receptor beta chains were sequenced from one sample in a study of shared clonotypes between healthy human individuals. The protocol was immunoSEQ multiplex PCR, while the TCRdb copy is restricted to in-frame clones and leaves out a portion. The sample yields more than 900,000 clones, around 82% seen once. The specimen sequenced was memory CD4+ T cells from PBMCs. Sample subset: CD45RA-negative fraction. These receptor sequences come from a man aged 18 to 30 in good health. Some clones in this sample may be carry-over from other donors' samples.

J is TRBJ2-7 and V is TRBV19; possible D gene TRBD1, 6 bases. Germline CDR1 is LNHDA and CDR2 is SQIVND (reference sequence). Trimming pared 4 bases from V and 0 bases from J, leaving 10 bases between. This CDR3 spans 14 amino acids. The CDR3 spells CASSNRDTSYEQYF. The CDR3 DNA reads TGTGCCAGTAGTAACCGGGACACCTCCTACGAGCAGTACTTC.

The gene calls are TRBV28 and TRBJ2-7; D is unclear. In germline, CDR1 is MDHEN, CDR2 SYDVKM. This CDR3 has 17 residues. Trimming cost V 3 bases and J 3 bases, with 21 bases left between them. CDR3 nucleotides: TGTGCCAGCAGTTTTCTTTCTCAGCCCAGACACCTCTACGAGCAGTACTTC. Residues: CASSFLSQPRHLYEQYF.

The chain links TRBV7-6 to TRBJ2-1, with 12 bases identical to TRBD2. J gave up 6 bases and V 2 bases, and 8 bases lay outside the gene matches. Germline V CDR1 and CDR2: SGHVS, FNYEAQ. The CDR3 has 17 residues. The CDR3 DNA is TGTGCCAGCAGCTTAAGGCTAGCGGGAGGGCCGGTCAATGAGCAGTTCTTC. Protein product: CASSLRLAGGPVNEQFF.

The chain is built from TRBV28 and TRBJ2-7; D ambiguous. CDR1 and CDR2 (germline): MDHEN, SYDVKM. Trimming pared 1 base from V and 3 bases from J, leaving 4 bases between. The CDR3 consists of 12 residues. The CDR3 protein is CASSLLDYEQYF. DNA for the CDR3: TGTGCCAGCAGTTTATTAGACTACGAGCAGTACTTC.

This clone was seen at least ten times. The chain is built from TRBV5-1 and TRBJ2-1; 12 bases agree with TRBD2. Germline V gives CDR1 SGHRS, CDR2 YFSETQ. V was clipped by 5 bases and J by 4 bases; unmatched bases: 4. This CDR3 has 15 residues. CDR3 sequence: CASRWTSGTYNEQFF. The CDR3 region has the DNA TGCGCCAGCAGGTGGACTAGCGGGACATACAATGAGCAGTTCTTC.

CDR3 bases: TGTGCCAGCAGTCCCAGGTGGACAGGGGGAGGCGAGCAGTACTTC. Translation gives CASSPRWTGGGEQYF. V is TRBV27 and J is TRBJ2-7; 10 bases are shared with TRBD1. The CDR3 consists of 15 residues. Unmatched junction bases numbered 10, after V lost 5 bases and J lost 6 bases. Germline loops: CDR1 MNHEY, CDR2 SMNVEV (reference sequence).

The gene calls are TRBV28 and TRBJ1-1; D is unclear. Trimming left V 8 bases short and J 0 bases short, with 10 bases between. CDR1 and CDR2 from the germline V gene are MDHEN and SYDVKM. The CDR3 has 13 amino acids. The CDR3 loop is CASDRRLNTEAFF. Written as DNA, the CDR3 is TGTGCCAGCGATAGGCGGTTGAACACTGAAGCTTTCTTT.

The chain couples TRBV19 to TRBJ2-7; 8 bases align to TRBD1. The length of the CDR3 is 15 residues. CDR1 and CDR2 from the germline V gene are LNHDA and SQIVND (reference sequence). V gave up 3 bases and J gave up 5 bases; unmatched junction bases: 9. As DNA, the CDR3 is TGTGCCAGTAGTATGGAGTCAGCAGGGGGCGACGAGCAGTACTTC. It encodes CASSMESAGGDEQYF.

This clone has a single count. The chain recombines TRBV28 with TRBJ2-7; no clear D. The CDR3 totals 13 residues. Germline CDR1 MDHEN, CDR2 SYDVKM. Trimming stripped 8 bases from V and 0 bases from J, with 11 bases between. In DNA, the CDR3 is TGTGCCAGCGGTCTGGAGTACTCCTACGAGCAGTACTTC. Translated, it gives CASGLEYSYEQYF.

The chain has TRBV9 and TRBJ2-1; 11 bases are shared with TRBD2. The CDR3 extends over 16 amino acids. With V trimmed by 0 bases and J by 4 bases, 3 bases remained unmatched. Germline-derived CDR1 and CDR2 are SGDLS and YYNGEE. Here the CDR3 reads CASSVGTSGYYNEQFF. The CDR3 coding sequence is TGTGCCAGCAGCGTAGGGACTAGCGGGTATTACAATGAGCAGTTCTTC.

The chain employs TRBV28 and TRBJ2-1; the match to TRBD2 covers 8 bases. The V gene's germline CDR1 is MDHEN and CDR2 SYDVKM. CDR3 size: 16 residues. J gave up 3 bases and V 2 bases, and 6 bases lay outside the gene matches. The CDR3 coding sequence is TGTGCCAGCAGTTTAGCGGGGGGAGGTCACTACAATGAGCAGTTCTTC. Residues: CASSLAGGGHYNEQFF.

Regarding this clone: Other DNA sequences from this sample encode an identical CDR3 as well. The CDR3 spells CASSATGPGELFF. DNA of the CDR3: TGTGCCAGCAGTGCCACCGGGCCCGGGGAGCTGTTTTTT. The V call is TRBV2, the J call TRBJ2-2; D is undetermined. The CDR3 contains 13 residues. CDR1 and CDR2 from the germline V gene are SNHLY and FYNNEI. The germline V and J ends were trimmed by 4 bases and 6 bases, with 9 bases remaining between them.